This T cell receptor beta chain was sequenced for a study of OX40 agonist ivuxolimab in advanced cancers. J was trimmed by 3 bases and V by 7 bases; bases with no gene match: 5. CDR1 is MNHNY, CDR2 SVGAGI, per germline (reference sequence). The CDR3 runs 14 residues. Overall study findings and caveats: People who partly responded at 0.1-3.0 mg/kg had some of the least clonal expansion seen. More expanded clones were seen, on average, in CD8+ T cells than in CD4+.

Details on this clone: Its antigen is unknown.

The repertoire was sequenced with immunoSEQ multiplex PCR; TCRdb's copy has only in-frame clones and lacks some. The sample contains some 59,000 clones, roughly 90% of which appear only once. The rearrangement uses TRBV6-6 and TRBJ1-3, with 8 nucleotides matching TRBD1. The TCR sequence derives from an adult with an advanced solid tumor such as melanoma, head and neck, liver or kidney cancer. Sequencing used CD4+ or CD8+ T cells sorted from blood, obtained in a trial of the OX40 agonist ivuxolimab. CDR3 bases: TGTGCCAGCAATGAACAGGGGGTTGGAAACACCATATATTTT. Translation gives CASNEQGVGNTIYF.